Sequencing of this T cell receptor beta chain was carried out in a study of shared clonotypes between healthy human individuals. CDR1 MNHEY and CDR2 SMNVEV come from the germline V gene (reference sequence). The CDR3 extends over 14 amino acids. V shed 5 bases and J shed 5 bases, with 13 bases lying between them. Assay: immunoSEQ multiplex PCR; the TCRdb copy retains only in-frame clones and omits some. The sample carries a few hundred thousand clones, roughly 97% recorded once. Sequences were obtained from naive CD4+ T cells sorted from blood. Regarding subset: CD45RA+ positively selected. The chain is built from TRBV27 and TRBJ1-5, with D tentatively TRBD1 (6 bases). The source is a woman in her twenties or thirties in good health. The CDR3 DNA sequence: TGTGCCAGCAGTCCCAACAGGGCCCATCAGCCCCAGCATTTT. Its translation: CASSPNRAHQPQHF.